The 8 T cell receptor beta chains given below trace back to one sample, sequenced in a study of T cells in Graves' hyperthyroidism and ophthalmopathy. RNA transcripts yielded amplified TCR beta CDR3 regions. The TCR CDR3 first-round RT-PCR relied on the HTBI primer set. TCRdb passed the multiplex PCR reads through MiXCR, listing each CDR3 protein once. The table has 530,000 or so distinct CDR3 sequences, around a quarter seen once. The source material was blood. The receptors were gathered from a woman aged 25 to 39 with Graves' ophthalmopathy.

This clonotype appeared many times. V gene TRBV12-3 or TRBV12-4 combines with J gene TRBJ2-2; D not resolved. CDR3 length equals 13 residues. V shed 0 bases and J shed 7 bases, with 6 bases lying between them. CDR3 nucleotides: TGTGCCAGCAGTTTAGCAGACATCGGGGAGCTGTTTTTT. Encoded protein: CASSLADIGELFF.

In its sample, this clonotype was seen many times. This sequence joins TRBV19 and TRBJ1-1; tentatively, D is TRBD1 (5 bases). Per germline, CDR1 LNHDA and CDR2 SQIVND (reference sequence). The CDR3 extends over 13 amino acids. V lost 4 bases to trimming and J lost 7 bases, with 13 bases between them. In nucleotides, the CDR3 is TGTGCCAGTAGTACCTCCCGGGACGGTGAAGCTTTCTTT. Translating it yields CASSTSRDGEAFF.

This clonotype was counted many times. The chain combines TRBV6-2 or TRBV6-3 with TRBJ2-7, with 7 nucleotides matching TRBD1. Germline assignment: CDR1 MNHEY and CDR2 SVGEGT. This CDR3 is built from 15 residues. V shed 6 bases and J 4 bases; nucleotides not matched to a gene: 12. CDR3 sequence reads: CASRDTGQRIYEQYF. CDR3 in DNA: TGTGCCAGCAGGGATACGGGACAGCGAATTTACGAGCAGTACTTC.

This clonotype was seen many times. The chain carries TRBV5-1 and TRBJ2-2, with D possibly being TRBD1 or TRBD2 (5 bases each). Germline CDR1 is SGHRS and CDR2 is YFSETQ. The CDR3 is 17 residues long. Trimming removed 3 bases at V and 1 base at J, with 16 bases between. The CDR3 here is CASSSTPGSGNTGELFF. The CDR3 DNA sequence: TGCGCCAGCAGCTCAACCCCAGGGAGCGGGAACACCGGGGAGCTGTTTTTT.

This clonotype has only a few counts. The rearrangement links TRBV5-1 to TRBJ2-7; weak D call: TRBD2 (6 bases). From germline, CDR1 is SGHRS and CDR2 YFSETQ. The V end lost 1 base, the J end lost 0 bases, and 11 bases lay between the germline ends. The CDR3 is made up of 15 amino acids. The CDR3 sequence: CASSLHGTVSYEQYF. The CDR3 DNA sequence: TGCGCCAGCAGCTTGCATGGGACTGTCTCCTACGAGCAGTACTTC.

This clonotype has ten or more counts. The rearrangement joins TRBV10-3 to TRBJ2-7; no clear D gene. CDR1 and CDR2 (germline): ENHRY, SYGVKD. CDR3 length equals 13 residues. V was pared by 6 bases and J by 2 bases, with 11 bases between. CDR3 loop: CAIRIAGTYEQYF. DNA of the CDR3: TGTGCCATCAGGATTGCAGGAACCTACGAGCAGTACTTC.

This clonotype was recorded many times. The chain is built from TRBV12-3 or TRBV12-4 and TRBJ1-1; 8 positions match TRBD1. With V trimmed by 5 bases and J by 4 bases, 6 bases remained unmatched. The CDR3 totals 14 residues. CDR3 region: CASSVPGGGTEAFF. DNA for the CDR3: TGTGCCAGCAGTGTTCCAGGGGGCGGCACTGAAGCTTTCTTT.

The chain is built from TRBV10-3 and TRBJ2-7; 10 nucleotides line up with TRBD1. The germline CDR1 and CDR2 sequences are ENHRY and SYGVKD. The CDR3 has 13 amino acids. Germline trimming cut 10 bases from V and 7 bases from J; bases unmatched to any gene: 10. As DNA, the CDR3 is TGTGCCACGGGACAGGGGACGGTGTGGGAGCAGTACTTC. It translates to CATGQGTVWEQYF.